This TCR beta chain was profiled in a study of blood T cells in healthy people across ages. Donor samples were obtained from healthy Caucasian individuals from Russia, aged about 6 to 95. Each donor supplied roughly 10 milliliters of peripheral blood. Trimming cost V 0 bases and J 5 bases, with 11 bases left between them. CDR1 and CDR2 from the germline V gene are SGHTA and FQGNSA. CDR3 length: 14 amino acids. A second PCR, run for roughly 7 to 12 cycles, used a sample-barcoded 5' primer plus a J-beta primer mix. TCRdb reprocessed the 5' RACE reads with MiXCR, giving one entry per CDR3 protein. The sample includes hundreds of thousands of distinct CDR3 sequences, more than 45% of them seen just once. In regard to this clonotype: Antigen specificity is unknown.

Regarding the study as a whole: Age brought a roughly linear fall in TCR beta diversity measured per million T cells. Relative to aged donors, long-lived donors carried more naive CD4+ cells and displayed higher diversity.

V gene TRBV7-2 combines with J gene TRBJ2-7; D is possibly TRBD1 (5 bases). This TCR derives from a man aged 25-45 years in good health. The sample taken for sequencing was blood. The CDR3: CASSLAPGRDEQYF. The CDR3 DNA reads TGTGCCAGCAGCTTAGCGCCAGGCAGGGACGAGCAGTACTTC.